This paragraph covers one T cell receptor beta chain sequence. Antigen specificity is unknown. The CDR3 runs to 12 residues. Germline CDR1 reads SQVTM; CDR2 reads ANQGSEA. V was cut by 4 bases and J by 2 bases, with 9 bases left in between. This record belongs to a study of T cell responses to AZD1222 COVID-19 vaccine. Method: immunoSEQ multiplex PCR; TCRdb's copy keeps in-frame clones and lacks some. Here the sample spans about 100,000 clones, about 92% being singletons. General observations from the study: Baseline seropositivity occurred in only 5 to 7 AZD1222 recipients. Two doses of AZD1222 preceded a rise in Spike-specific TCR breadth and depth.

This clonotype was obtained from an adult in good health. The chain uses TRBV29-1 and TRBJ2-7; D remains unclear. Sequencing used peripheral blood, obtained on day 0 of AZD1222 vaccination. The CDR3 DNA reads as TGCAGCGTTGCTCCATCTACCTACGAGCAGTACTTC. It specifies CSVAPSTYEQYF.